This entry is about one T cell receptor beta chain. Its specific antigen is unknown. Per-nucleotide qualities are absent, and no much larger clonotype sits a single base away. Genomic DNA was extracted with the Qiagen DNeasy kit from unsorted PBMCs and from negatively selected CD4+ and CD8+ fractions. TCR beta CDR3 regions were subjected to amplification by immunoSEQ multiplex PCR with primers that anneal to V and J segments. A synthetic immune receptor repertoire was used to minimize amplification bias, and any residual bias was removed computationally once sequencing was done. The authors' analysis ran thus. Repertoire diversity was quantified as the Shannon entropy index using custom Python scripts. Unsorted, CD4+ and CD8+ repertoires were analyzed separately, except for combined analyses in which CD4+ and CD8+ sequences were merged in silico. Clonal expansion was defined as a frequency increase of at least 2-fold after treatment compared with C1D1, and clones undetected at baseline were assigned a pseudocount of 0.5. Singleton clones were defined as clones with 0 or 1 copy at C1D1, and non-singleton clones were defined as clones with 2 or more copies. Clones expanded in unsorted samples were labelled as CD4+, CD8+ or unknown by matching protein sequences in sorted samples from the same patient. Wilcoxon tests on paired samples were used to test changes in diversity from C1D1 to C4D1. As stored in TCRdb, this immuneACCESS dataset retains in-frame rearrangements with V and J assigned. A fraction of the clones does not appear; measured against another copy, unresolved V genes explain less than half of the discrepancy, and the remainder lacks a known reason. For V, J and clone size, that table is used; D and trimming come from the DNA. This sample is represented by about 2,500 clones; around 63% of them were singletons. The ten most abundant clones make up around 45% of the sample.

This record belongs to a study of PD-1 blockade in classical Hodgkin lymphoma (TCRdb year 2020). General notes on the study: Nivolumab dosing was 3 mg/kg intravenously every 2 weeks, continuing until either disease progression or unacceptable toxicity. The study used CyTOF and TCR beta sequencing to define a peripheral blood immune signature of response to PD-1 blockade in classical Hodgkin lymphoma.

The CDR3 measures 11 amino acids from cysteine to phenylalanine. The CDR3 DNA has 33 bases and is translated from base 1. V drops 2 bases and J drops 4 bases, leaving 2 bases in between. The paper as a whole reports these results and caveats: The study covered only a single clinical trial cohort, and the causes of the repertoire differences, possibly disease activity or prior therapy, were still not defined. Baseline TCR diversity was reported to be lower in newly diagnosed patients than in healthy donors, and even lower in relapsed/refractory patients. Baseline diversity similar to that of newly diagnosed patients was observed in trial patients achieving complete response, whereas significantly lower diversity was observed in partial responders and progressors. Lower diversity was seen in patients whose nivolumab began less than 1 year after ASCT, and these patients were left out of later analyses so that immune reconstitution would not confound the results. A significant rise by C4D1 was seen in CD4+ but not CD8+ TCR diversity (p=0.0027 vs p=0.16), with the rise being most apparent in complete responders (p=0.02).

What this sample's time point label stands for: cycle 4 day 1 (C4D1), after less than 7 weeks of nivolumab. Relapse after autologous stem cell transplantation had occurred in all trial patients, and cohorts A, B and C were distinguished by prior brentuximab vedotin exposure. Magnetic negative selection with a Miltenyi CD8+ T cell isolation kit was used to purify CD8+ T cells from thawed PBMCs. The trial cohort comprised about 60 patients with relapsed/refractory classical Hodgkin lymphoma whose best overall responses were complete response, partial response or progressive disease. Single-agent nivolumab was administered to trial patients in the multi-cohort phase II CheckMate 205 trial. An independent review committee assessed best overall response by applying the 2007 International Working Group response criteria. Trial PBMCs were collected immediately before nivolumab initiation (C1D1) and during therapy at cycle 2 day 1 and cycle 4 day 1. After peripheral blood was drawn into 8 mL Vacutainer Cell Preparation Tubes, PBMCs were isolated by centrifugation and then cryopreserved. Purified CD4+ and CD8+ fractions were prepared only for cases with an additional available PBMC sample. Magnetically labelled cells were removed on LS columns in a quadroMACS separator, and the flow-through was collected as the purified fraction.

Here the sequenced sample was CD8+ T cells from blood, taken before the fourth cycle of nivolumab. This TCR was recovered from a human donor with classical Hodgkin lymphoma. Recombination joined TRBV23-1 with TRBJ1-2, with the D gene too uncertain to name. TRBV23-1 is an open reading frame, and its role is uncertain. The CDR3: CASSQGYGYTF. The bases are TGCGCCAGCAGTCAAGGCTATGGCTACACCTTC.